This TCR beta chain was retrieved from a study of blood T cell repertoires in COVID-19. The germline CDR1 and CDR2 sequences are MNHEY and SVGEGT. V lost 6 bases and J lost 4, with 21 bases in between. The CDR3 covers 16 residues. Per the original methods: Amplification with reference gene primers provided the estimates of nucleated cell counts. TCRdb keeps only in-frame clones here, not all; method: immunoSEQ multiplex PCR. D and trimming come from the DNA, and the V and J calls and clone size come from that table. This repertoire shows some 170,000 clones, less than 90% found once; its top ten account for about 1.2%.

The sample comprised PBMCs or T cells enriched from blood (not recorded which). The receptor's source is a human donor with acute COVID-19. The donor label of this sample is uncertain. The chain recombines TRBV6-2 or TRBV6-3 with TRBJ1-2, with D possibly TRBD1 on 5 matching bases. The CDR3, as DNA: TGTGCCAGCAGCACGCCCTACAGGAGCGGGGGCTATGGCTACACCTTC. Protein product: CASSTPYRSGGYGYTF.